This is a list of T cell receptor beta chains from one sample in a study of T-cell reconstitution after alpha-beta-depleted transplantation in children. MiXCR was run by TCRdb on the PCR reads, yielding one entry per CDR3 protein. The sample carries approximately 400,000 distinct CDR3 sequences, roughly 17% recorded once. The starting material was PBMCs, mostly from graft donor cells, obtained 360 days after TCRalphabeta/CD19-depleted stem cell transplant. The source is a boy under three years old who had a stem cell transplant for Wiskott-Aldrich syndrome, so the T cells may come from the graft donor. Each CDR3 is given with its conserved first and last residue. The order of the fields is J gene, D gene, clone size, V gene, CDR3 DNA, CDR3 protein. D genes are given only for firm matches. For some rows the clone size is stated as once, few or many, or as a class when expanded; others skip it.

j_gene: TRBJ1-2; d_gene: TRBD1; abundance: few; v_gene: TRBV12-3/TRBV12-4; CDR3nt: TGTGCCAGCAGTTCAGGGACAGGGGGCAATGGCTACACCTTC; CDR3aa: CASSSGTGGNGYTF
j_gene: TRBJ1-1; d_gene: TRBD1; abundance: NA; v_gene: TRBV7-9; CDR3nt: TGTGCCAGCAGCTCACCAGGGGGCTGGGGCACTGAAGCTTTCTTT; CDR3aa: CASSSPGGWGTEAFF
j_gene: TRBJ1-1; d_gene: NA; abundance: few; v_gene: TRBV7-2; CDR3nt: TGTGCCAGCAGCTTCGGGGGTAGCACTGAAGCTTTCTTT; CDR3aa: CASSFGGSTEAFF
j_gene: TRBJ2-7; d_gene: NA; abundance: few; v_gene: TRBV5-1; CDR3nt: TGCGGTGGACTAACTTGGTCCGAGCAGTACTTC; CDR3aa: CGGLTWSEQYF
j_gene: TRBJ2-4; d_gene: NA; abundance: many; v_gene: TRBV6-1; CDR3nt: TGTGCCACCGGGGGAAGAGGCAAAAACATTCAGTACTTC; CDR3aa: CATGGRGKNIQYF
j_gene: TRBJ2-5; d_gene: TRBD2; abundance: few; v_gene: TRBV5-1; CDR3nt: TGCGCCAGCAGCCTAAAGAAGCGGGGGGGCGGAGAGACCCAGTACTTC; CDR3aa: CASSLKKRGGGETQYF
j_gene: TRBJ2-7; d_gene: TRBD1; abundance: once; v_gene: TRBV6-5; CDR3nt: TGTGCCAGCAGTTCACAGGGGTCCTTTTACGAGCAGTACTTC; CDR3aa: CASSSQGSFYEQYF
j_gene: TRBJ2-3; d_gene: NA; abundance: few; v_gene: TRBV12-3/TRBV12-4; CDR3nt: TGTGCCAGCAGTACCCGGGTCCGGCTCACAGATACGCAGTATTTT; CDR3aa: CASSTRVRLTDTQYF
j_gene: TRBJ2-3; d_gene: NA; abundance: NA; v_gene: TRBV7-2; CDR3nt: TGTGCCAGCAGCTTAGTTGGGTGGACTTCCACAGATACGCAGTATTTT; CDR3aa: CASSLVGWTSTDTQYF
j_gene: TRBJ2-3; d_gene: TRBD1; abundance: many; v_gene: TRBV12-3/TRBV12-4; CDR3nt: TGTGCCAGCAGCACCGGACAGGGCACAGATACGCAGTATTTT; CDR3aa: CASSTGQGTDTQYF
j_gene: TRBJ2-5; d_gene: NA; abundance: NA; v_gene: TRBV29-1; CDR3nt: TGCACCACGTTGGCGGACCGTATGGGAGAGACCCAGTACTTC; CDR3aa: CTTLADRMGETQYF
j_gene: TRBJ2-1; d_gene: TRBD2; abundance: few; v_gene: TRBV11-1; CDR3nt: TGTGCCAGCAGCTTTAGATTAGGGCTAGCGGGAGTCAACTCCTACAATGAGCAGTTCTTC; CDR3aa: CASSFRLGLAGVNSYNEQFF
j_gene: TRBJ2-7; d_gene: TRBD2; abundance: NA; v_gene: TRBV7-6; CDR3nt: TGTGCCAGCAGCTTATCCCTAGCGGGAGGGCCTTTGGAGCAGTACTTC; CDR3aa: CASSLSLAGGPLEQYF
j_gene: TRBJ2-2; d_gene: NA; abundance: few; v_gene: TRBV4-3; CDR3nt: TGCGCCAGCAGCCAAGGCCGAAGGATCGGGGAGCTGTTTTTT; CDR3aa: CASSQGRRIGELFF
j_gene: TRBJ2-3; d_gene: NA; abundance: NA; v_gene: TRBV4-2; CDR3nt: TGTGCCAGCAGCCAAGATGGTTGGACTAGCACAGATACGCAGTATTTT; CDR3aa: CASSQDGWTSTDTQYF
j_gene: TRBJ2-4; d_gene: TRBD1; abundance: few; v_gene: TRBV20-1; CDR3nt: TGCAGTGCTAGGGGACAGGAGAAAGGAAACATTCAGTACTTC; CDR3aa: CSARGQEKGNIQYF
j_gene: TRBJ2-1; d_gene: TRBD2; abundance: few; v_gene: TRBV20-1; CDR3nt: TGCAGTGCTAGAGATCCGACTAGCGGGAGTGGTGAGCAGTTCTTC; CDR3aa: CSARDPTSGSGEQFF
j_gene: TRBJ2-2; d_gene: NA; abundance: few; v_gene: TRBV11-1; CDR3nt: TGTGCCAGCAGCGGAGGGTCGGGACAGCAGGTCAGCGACACCGGGGAGCTGTTTTTT; CDR3aa: CASSGGSGQQVSDTGELFF
j_gene: TRBJ1-1; d_gene: NA; abundance: many; v_gene: TRBV7-2; CDR3nt: TGTGCCAGCAGCTTAAAGGGCACTGAAGCTTTCTTT; CDR3aa: CASSLKGTEAFF
j_gene: TRBJ2-2; d_gene: NA; abundance: few; v_gene: TRBV6-1; CDR3nt: TGTGCCAGCAGTCTCACGGAACTAGTTTTCGGGGAGCTGTTTTTT; CDR3aa: CASSLTELVFGELFF
j_gene: TRBJ1-6; d_gene: NA; abundance: few; v_gene: TRBV11-2; CDR3nt: TGTGCCAGCTCTTCGGTAGGGGGGTATAATTCACCCCTCCACTTT; CDR3aa: CASSSVGGYNSPLHF
j_gene: TRBJ2-3; d_gene: NA; abundance: many; v_gene: TRBV5-1; CDR3nt: TGCGCCAGCAGCCGGGGACAAGGCACAGATACGCAGTATTTT; CDR3aa: CASSRGQGTDTQYF
j_gene: TRBJ2-1; d_gene: NA; abundance: NA; v_gene: TRBV10-3; CDR3nt: TGTGCCATCAGTGGTTATTCCTACAATGAGCAGTTCTTC; CDR3aa: CAISGYSYNEQFF
j_gene: TRBJ2-3; d_gene: NA; abundance: NA; v_gene: TRBV20-1; CDR3nt: TGCAGTGCTAGAGGTTTCCCGGGACGACAACGCACAGATACGCAGTATTTT; CDR3aa: CSARGFPGRQRTDTQYF
j_gene: TRBJ2-7; d_gene: TRBD1; abundance: NA; v_gene: TRBV18; CDR3nt: TGTGCCAGCTCACCGACATTTACAGGGGTCTACGAGCAGTACTTC; CDR3aa: CASSPTFTGVYEQYF
j_gene: TRBJ2-6; d_gene: NA; abundance: NA; v_gene: TRBV30; CDR3nt: TGTGCCTGGAGTGCAGGCGCTGGGGCCAACGTCCTGACTTTC; CDR3aa: CAWSAGAGANVLTF
j_gene: TRBJ2-1; d_gene: NA; abundance: many; v_gene: TRBV12-3/TRBV12-4; CDR3nt: TGTGCCAGCAGAGACTACAGGGTTTACAATGAGCAGTTCTTC; CDR3aa: CASRDYRVYNEQFF
j_gene: TRBJ2-6; d_gene: NA; abundance: NA; v_gene: TRBV12-3/TRBV12-4; CDR3nt: TGTGCCAGCAAATCGGACCCCATGGCCAACGTCCTGACTTTC; CDR3aa: CASKSDPMANVLTF
j_gene: TRBJ2-4; d_gene: NA; abundance: NA; v_gene: TRBV7-6; CDR3nt: TGTGCCAGCAGCAAGTTTGCCAGGGGAGCCAAAAACATTCAGTACTTC; CDR3aa: CASSKFARGAKNIQYF
j_gene: TRBJ2-3; d_gene: NA; abundance: few; v_gene: TRBV12-3/TRBV12-4; CDR3nt: TGTGCCAGCAGTTCTGGTTTCCGGGCAGATACGCAGTATTTT; CDR3aa: CASSSGFRADTQYF
j_gene: TRBJ2-5; d_gene: NA; abundance: many; v_gene: TRBV5-1; CDR3nt: TGCGCCAGCAGTAACCCAGGGGAGACCCAGTACTTC; CDR3aa: CASSNPGETQYF